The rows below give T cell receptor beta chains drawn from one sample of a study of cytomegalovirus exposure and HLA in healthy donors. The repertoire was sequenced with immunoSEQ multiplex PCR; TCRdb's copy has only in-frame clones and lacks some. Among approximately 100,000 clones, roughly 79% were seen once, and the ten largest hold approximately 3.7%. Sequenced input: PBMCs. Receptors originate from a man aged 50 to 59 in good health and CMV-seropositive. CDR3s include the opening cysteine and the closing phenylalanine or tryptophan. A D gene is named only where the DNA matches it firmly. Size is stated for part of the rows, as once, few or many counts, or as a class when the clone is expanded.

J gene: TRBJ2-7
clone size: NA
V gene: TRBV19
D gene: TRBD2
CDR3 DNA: TGTGCCAGTAGTAATCAGCGGGAGTACGAGCAGTACTTC
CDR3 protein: CASSNQREYEQYF

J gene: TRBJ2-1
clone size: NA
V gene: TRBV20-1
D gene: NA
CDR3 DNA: TGCAGTGCTAGCAGGAACAATGAGCAGTTCTTC
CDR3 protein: CSASRNNEQFF

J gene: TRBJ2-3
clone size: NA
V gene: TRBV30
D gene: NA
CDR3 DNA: TGTGCCTGGAGTGTACTTAACGCAGATACGCAGTATTTT
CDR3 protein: CAWSVLNADTQYF

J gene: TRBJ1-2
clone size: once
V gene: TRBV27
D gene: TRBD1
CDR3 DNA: TGTGCCAGCAGCCTTACAGGGGACTATGGCTACACCTTC
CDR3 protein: CASSLTGDYGYTF

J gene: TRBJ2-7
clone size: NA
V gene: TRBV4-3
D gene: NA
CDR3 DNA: TGCGCCAGCAGCCAAGATTCGGCTAGTAGGTACGAGCAGTACTTC
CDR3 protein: CASSQDSASRYEQYF

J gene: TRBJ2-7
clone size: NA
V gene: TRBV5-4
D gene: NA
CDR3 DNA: TGTGCCATGTCCACGCTTAGGGGAAAGACCTACGAGCAGTACTTC
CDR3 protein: CAMSTLRGKTYEQYF

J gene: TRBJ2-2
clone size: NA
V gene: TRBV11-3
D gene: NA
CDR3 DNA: TGTGCCAGCAGCTTAGATAGCAACACCGGGGAGCTGTTTTTT
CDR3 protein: CASSLDSNTGELFF

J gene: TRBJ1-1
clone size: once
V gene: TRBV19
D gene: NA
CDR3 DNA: TGTGCCAGTAGTATAGACCCAAGAGGCACTGAAGCTTTCTTT
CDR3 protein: CASSIDPRGTEAFF

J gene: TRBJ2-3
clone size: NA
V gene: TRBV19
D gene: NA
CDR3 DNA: TGTGCCAGTAGTTGGGAGTCCTCTAGCACAGATACGCAGTATTTT
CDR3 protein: CASSWESSSTDTQYF

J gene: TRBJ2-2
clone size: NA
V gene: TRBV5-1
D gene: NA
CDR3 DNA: TGCGCCAGCAGCTTTAGTTGGGGGCGGTCCACCGGGGAGCTGTTTTTT
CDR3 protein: CASSFSWGRSTGELFF

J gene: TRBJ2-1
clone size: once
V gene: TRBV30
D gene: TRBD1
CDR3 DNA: TGTGCCTGGAGTGTACAGGGGCATGAGCAGTTCTTC
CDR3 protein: CAWSVQGHEQFF

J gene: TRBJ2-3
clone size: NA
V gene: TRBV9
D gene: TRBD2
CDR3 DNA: TGTGCCAGCAGCGTAGTGGGACTAGCGGGAGGAGTGACAGATACGCAGTATTTT
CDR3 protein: CASSVVGLAGGVTDTQYF

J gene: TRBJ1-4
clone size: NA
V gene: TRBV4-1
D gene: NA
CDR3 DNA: TGCGCCAGCAGCCAAAGCGGAACAGACGATGAAAAACTGTTTTTT
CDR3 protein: CASSQSGTDDEKLFF

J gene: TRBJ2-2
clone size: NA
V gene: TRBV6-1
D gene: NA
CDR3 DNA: TGTGCCAGCGCGAGGCGCACCGGGGAGCTGTTTTTT
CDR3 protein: CASARRTGELFF

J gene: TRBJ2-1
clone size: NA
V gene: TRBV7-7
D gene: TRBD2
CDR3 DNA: TGTGCCAGCAGCTTAGGCCGGACTAGCGGGGTCAACAATGAGCAGTTCTTC
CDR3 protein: CASSLGRTSGVNNEQFF

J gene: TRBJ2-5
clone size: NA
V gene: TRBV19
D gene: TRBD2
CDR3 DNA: TGTGCCAGTAGTGCCACGGGAGGGCCAGGTGGAGAGACCCAGTACTTC
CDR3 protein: CASSATGGPGGETQYF

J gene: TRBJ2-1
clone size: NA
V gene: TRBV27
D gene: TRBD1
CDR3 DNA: TGTGCCAGCAGTCACCCGGGACAGGGTAATGAGCAGTTCTTC
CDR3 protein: CASSHPGQGNEQFF

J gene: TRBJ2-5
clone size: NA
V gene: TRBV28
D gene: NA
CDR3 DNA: TGTGCCAGCTCGACACCAGGGGCCCAGTACTTC
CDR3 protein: CASSTPGAQYF

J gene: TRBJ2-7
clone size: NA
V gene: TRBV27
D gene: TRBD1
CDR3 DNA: TGTGCCAACGAGGGACAGGTGACCTACGAGCAGTACTTC
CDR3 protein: CANEGQVTYEQYF

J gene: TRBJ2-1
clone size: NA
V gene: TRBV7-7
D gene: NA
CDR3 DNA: TGTGCCAGCAGCTTAATCGGCCCCCGGGATGAGCAGTTCTTC
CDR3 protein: CASSLIGPRDEQFF

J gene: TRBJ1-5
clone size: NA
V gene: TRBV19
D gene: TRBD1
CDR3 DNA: TGTGCCAGTAGTCATGACAGGGACAATCAGCCCCAGCATTTT
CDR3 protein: CASSHDRDNQPQHF

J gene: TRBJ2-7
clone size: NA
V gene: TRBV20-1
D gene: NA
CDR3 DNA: TGCAGTGCCGAACAGGGCCGCGAGCAGTACTTC
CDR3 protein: CSAEQGREQYF

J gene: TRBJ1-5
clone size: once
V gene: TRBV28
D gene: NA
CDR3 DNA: TGTGCCAGCAAACAGGGTTTAGATCAGCCCCAGCATTTT
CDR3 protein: CASKQGLDQPQHF

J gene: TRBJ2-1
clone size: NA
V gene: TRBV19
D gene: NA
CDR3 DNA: TGTGCCAGTAGTTCCAGGGGACATGCGGCGGGAGAAGGTAATGAGCAGTTCTTC
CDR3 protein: CASSSRGHAAGEGNEQFF

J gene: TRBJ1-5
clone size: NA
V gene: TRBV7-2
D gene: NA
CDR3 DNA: TGTGCCAGCAGCTCATCGGGGAGCAATCAGCCCCAGCATTTT
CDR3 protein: CASSSSGSNQPQHF

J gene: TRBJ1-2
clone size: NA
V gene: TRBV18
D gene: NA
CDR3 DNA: TGTGCCAGCTCACCCCCGACAGAGTATGGCTACACCTTC
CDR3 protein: CASSPPTEYGYTF

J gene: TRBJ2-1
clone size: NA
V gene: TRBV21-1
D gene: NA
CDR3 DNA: TGTGCCAGCAGTCCGGGATCCAACAATGAGCAGTTCTTC
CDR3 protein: CASSPGSNNEQFF

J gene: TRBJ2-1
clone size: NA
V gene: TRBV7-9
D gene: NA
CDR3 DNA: TGTGCCAGCAGCTTACCCAACAGGAATGAGCAGTTCTTC
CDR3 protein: CASSLPNRNEQFF

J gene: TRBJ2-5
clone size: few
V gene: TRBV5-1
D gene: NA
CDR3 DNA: TGCGCCAGCAGCTTGGCCCGGGTAACTCAAGAGACCCAGTACTTC
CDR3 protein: CASSLARVTQETQYF

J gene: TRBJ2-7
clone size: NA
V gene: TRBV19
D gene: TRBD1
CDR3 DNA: TGTGCCAGTAGTATAGGGGGACAGGCAGCCTACGAGCAGTACTTC
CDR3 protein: CASSIGGQAAYEQYF

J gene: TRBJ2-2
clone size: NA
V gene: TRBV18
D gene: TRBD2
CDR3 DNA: TGTGCCAGCTCACCCCAAGGACTAGCGGGAGTTACGAACACCGGGGAGCTGTTTTTT
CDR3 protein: CASSPQGLAGVTNTGELFF

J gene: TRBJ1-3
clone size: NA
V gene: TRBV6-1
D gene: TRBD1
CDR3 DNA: TGTGCCAGCAGTGAAGCGACAGGGTGGAACACCATATATTTT
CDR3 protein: CASSEATGWNTIYF

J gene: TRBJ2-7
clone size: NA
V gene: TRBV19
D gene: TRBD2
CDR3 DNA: TGTGCCAGTAGCGAGACTAGCGGGACTGCCTACGAGCAGTACTTC
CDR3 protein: CASSETSGTAYEQYF

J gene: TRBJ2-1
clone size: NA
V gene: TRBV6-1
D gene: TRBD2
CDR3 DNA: TGTGCCAGTCTAGTGAGCGGGGGAGTTTACAATGAGCAGTTCTTC
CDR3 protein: CASLVSGGVYNEQFF

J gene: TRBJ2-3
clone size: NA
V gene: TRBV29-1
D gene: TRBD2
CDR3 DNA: TGCAGCGCCCACCGTAGCGGGATTTTCACAGATACGCAGTATTTT
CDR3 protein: CSAHRSGIFTDTQYF

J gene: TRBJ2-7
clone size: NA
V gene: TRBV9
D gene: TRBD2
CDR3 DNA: TGTGCCAGCAGCGTAGACGGGGGAGGGCCCGTAAGCGAGCAGTACTTC
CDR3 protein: CASSVDGGGPVSEQYF

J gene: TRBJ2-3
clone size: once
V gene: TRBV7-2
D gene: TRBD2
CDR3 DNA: TGTGCCAGCAGCCCGGGGGGACTAGGAGGCACAGATACGCAGTATTTT
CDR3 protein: CASSPGGLGGTDTQYF

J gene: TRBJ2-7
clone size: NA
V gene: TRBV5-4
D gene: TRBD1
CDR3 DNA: TGTGCCAGCGCTTTCGGACAGGGGGCCTCCTACGAGCAGTACTTC
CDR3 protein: CASAFGQGASYEQYF

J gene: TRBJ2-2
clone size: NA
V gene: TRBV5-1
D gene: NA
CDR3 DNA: TGCGCCAGCAACGTCGGCGGGAACACCGGGGAGCTGTTTTTT
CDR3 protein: CASNVGGNTGELFF

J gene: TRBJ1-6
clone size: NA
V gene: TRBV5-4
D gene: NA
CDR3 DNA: TGTGCCAGCAGCTTGGGAGGGTACTATAATTCACCCCTCCACTTT
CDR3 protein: CASSLGGYYNSPLHF

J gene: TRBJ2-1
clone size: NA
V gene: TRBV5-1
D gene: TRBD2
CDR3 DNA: TGCGCCAGCCAGGTGGATCGAGGGAGTCTAGCGGGAGTAACTGAGCAGTTCTTC
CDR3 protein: CASQVDRGSLAGVTEQFF

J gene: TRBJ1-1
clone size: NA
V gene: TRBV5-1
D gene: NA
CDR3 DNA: TGCGCCAGCAGCCTTTCGGGGGAGGGCCTCACGGGGGAAGCTTTCTTT
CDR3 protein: CASSLSGEGLTGEAFF

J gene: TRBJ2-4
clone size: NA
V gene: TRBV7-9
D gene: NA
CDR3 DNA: TGTGCCAGCAGCTTTAATACGGGAATCAAAAACATTCAGTACTTC
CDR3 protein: CASSFNTGIKNIQYF